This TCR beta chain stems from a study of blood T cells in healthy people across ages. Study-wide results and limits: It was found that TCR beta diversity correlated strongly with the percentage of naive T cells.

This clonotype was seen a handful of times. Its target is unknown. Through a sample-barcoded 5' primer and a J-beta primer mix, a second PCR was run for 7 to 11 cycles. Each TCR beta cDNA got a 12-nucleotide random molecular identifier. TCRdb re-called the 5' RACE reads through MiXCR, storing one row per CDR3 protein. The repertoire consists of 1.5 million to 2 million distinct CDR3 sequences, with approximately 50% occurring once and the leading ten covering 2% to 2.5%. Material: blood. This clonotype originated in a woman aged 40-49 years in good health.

Here the CDR3 reads CASSLTGEAFF. The CDR3 DNA sequence: TGTGCCAGCAGTCTGACAGGGGAAGCTTTCTTT. This chain uses TRBV6-2 or TRBV6-3 with TRBJ1-1; 7 bases map to TRBD1. Trimming took 5 bases from V and 8 from J; bases not matched to a gene: 2. CDR1 MNHEY and CDR2 SVGEGT come from the germline V gene. The CDR3 is made up of 11 amino acids.